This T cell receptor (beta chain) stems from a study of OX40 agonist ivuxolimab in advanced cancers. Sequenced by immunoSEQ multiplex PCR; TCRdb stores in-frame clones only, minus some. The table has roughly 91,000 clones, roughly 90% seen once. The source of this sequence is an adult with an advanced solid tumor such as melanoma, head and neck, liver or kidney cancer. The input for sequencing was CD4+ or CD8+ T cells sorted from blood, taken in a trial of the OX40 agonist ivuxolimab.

The CDR3 loop is CASTGQGQTYEQYF. CDR3 nucleotide sequence: TGTGCCAGCACCGGACAAGGTCAAACCTACGAGCAGTACTTC. J is TRBJ2-7 and V is TRBV6-5; possibly TRBD1 for D (5 bases). Germline V gene lookup returns CDR1 MNHEY and CDR2 SVGAGI. Trimming removed 7 bases at V and 2 bases at J, with 15 bases between. The CDR3 loop spans 14 amino acids.